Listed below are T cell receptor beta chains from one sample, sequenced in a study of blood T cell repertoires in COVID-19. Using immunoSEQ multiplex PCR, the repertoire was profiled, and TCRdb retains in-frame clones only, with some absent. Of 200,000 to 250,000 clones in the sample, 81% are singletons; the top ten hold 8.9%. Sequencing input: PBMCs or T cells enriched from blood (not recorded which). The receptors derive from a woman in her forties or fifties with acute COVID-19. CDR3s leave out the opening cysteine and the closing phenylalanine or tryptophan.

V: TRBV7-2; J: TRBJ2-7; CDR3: ASSFLVPSYEQY
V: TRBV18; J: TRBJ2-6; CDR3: ASSPLSGQVPSGANVLT
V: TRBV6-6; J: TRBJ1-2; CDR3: ASRSRDRAYGYT
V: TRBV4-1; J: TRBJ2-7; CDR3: ASSQTTTGTGYGSYEQY
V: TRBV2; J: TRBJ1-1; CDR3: ASSTGMNTEAF
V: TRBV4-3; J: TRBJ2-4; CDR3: ASSQEWIAGAGIQY
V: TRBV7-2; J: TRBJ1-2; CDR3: ASSDGTGDYGYT
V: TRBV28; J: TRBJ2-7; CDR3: ASRKPAGGSYEQY
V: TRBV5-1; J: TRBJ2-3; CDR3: ASSWGQITDTQY
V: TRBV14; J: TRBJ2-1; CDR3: ASSQVSGLAARYNEQF
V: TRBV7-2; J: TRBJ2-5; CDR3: ASSLASGPWETQY
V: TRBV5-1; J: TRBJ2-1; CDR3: ATRFGGGAIDEQF
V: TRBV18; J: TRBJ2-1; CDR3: ASSPLVGRDEQF
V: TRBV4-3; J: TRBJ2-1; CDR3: ASSQDLAGGGNEQF
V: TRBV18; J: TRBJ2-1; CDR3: ASSSTGGYNEQF
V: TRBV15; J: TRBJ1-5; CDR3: ATSRDKYQPQH
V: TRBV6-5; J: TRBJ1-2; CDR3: ASSSTTNYGYT
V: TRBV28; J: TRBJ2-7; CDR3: ASSKLQGAQIYEQY
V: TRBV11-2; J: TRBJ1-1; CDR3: ASSYHFEANTEAF
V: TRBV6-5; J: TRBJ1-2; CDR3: ASSRLGNGYT
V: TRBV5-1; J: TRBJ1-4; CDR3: ASSLVAGADTELF
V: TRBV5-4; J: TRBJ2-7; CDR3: ASSPGPRSYEQY
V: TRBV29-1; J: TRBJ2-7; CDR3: SAGGEARYEQY
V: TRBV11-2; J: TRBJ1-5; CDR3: ASSLEPGQNQPQH
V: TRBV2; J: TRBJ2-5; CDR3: ASPGSETQY
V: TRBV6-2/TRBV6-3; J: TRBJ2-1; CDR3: ASSYFHPEKRGGRSEQF
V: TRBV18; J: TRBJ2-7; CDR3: ASSPLDSSGEQY
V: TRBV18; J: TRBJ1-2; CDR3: ASSPDRGDGYT
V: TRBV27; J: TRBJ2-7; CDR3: ASSSQRQAPLYEQY
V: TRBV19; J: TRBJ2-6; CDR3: ASSIGTGSGANVLT
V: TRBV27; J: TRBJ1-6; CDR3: ASRLSSYNSPLH
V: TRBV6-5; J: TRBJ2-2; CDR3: ASRANAGELF
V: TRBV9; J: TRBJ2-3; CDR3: ASSVGGGNTDTQY
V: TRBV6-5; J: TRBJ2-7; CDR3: ASSYKPGQAAYEQY
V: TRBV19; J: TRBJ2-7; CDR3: ASSNALGGYEQY
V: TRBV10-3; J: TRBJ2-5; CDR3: AVSGGGETQY
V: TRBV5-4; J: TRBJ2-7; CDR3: ATSGDSYEQY
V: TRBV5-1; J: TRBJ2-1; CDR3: ASSLGGLNNEQF
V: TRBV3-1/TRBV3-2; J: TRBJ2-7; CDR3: ASSQEYRVAEQY
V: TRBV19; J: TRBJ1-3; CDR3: ASSILQGSGNTIY
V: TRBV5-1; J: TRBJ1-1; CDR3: ASSPGVGGTNTEAF
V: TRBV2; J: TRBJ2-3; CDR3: ASLRHTDTQY
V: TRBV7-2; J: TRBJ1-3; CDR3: ASSLGRVGGNTIY
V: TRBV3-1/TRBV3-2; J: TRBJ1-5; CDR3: ASSPQADQPQH
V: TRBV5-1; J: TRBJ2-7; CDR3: ASSLQRGISYEQY
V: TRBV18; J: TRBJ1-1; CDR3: ASSPPGGAQGAF
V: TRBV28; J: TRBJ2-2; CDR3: ATSGERAHIWGELF
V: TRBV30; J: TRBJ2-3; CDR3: AWSHRTSGVSTDTQY
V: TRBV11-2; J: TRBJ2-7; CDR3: ASSLDMSSGRYEQY
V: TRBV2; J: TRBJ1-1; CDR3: ASSAQGSNTEAF
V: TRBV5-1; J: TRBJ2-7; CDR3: ASSSSGGVYEQY
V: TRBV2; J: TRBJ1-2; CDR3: ASSDFRGRSYGYT
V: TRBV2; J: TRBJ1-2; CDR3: ASEDRAFYGYT